This is a list of T cell receptor beta chains from one sample in a study of T cell clones after liver transplantation. Sequencing used immunoSEQ multiplex PCR; TCRdb keeps in-frame clones, though not all of them. The repertoire consists of roughly 70,000 clones, with roughly nine tenths occurring once and the leading ten covering 2% to 3%. The sample was CD4+ T cells from blood, taken before liver transplant. The receptors were sampled from a human donor who received a liver transplant. The CDR3 runs from the conserved cysteine through the conserved F or W. The order of the fields is clone size, V gene, D gene, CDR3 protein. The D gene is left open where the match is weak. Some rows mark clone size as missing; the rest say once, few, many or name a class of expanded clone.

abundance: once; v_gene: TRBV12-1; d_gene: NA; CDR3aa: CASFREPGNEQFF
abundance: NA; v_gene: TRBV6-1; d_gene: TRBD2; CDR3aa: CASTLAGEGYEQYF
abundance: NA; v_gene: TRBV7-2; d_gene: TRBD2; CDR3aa: CASSLAGGEDTQYF
abundance: NA; v_gene: TRBV11-3; d_gene: NA; CDR3aa: CASSLDPRSSMDTGELFF
abundance: NA; v_gene: TRBV11-3; d_gene: NA; CDR3aa: CASSFSGGLNTEAFF
abundance: NA; v_gene: TRBV5-1; d_gene: NA; CDR3aa: CASSPDQNRYNDQFF
abundance: NA; v_gene: TRBV28; d_gene: TRBD2; CDR3aa: CASNPGTSGYNEQFF
abundance: NA; v_gene: TRBV2; d_gene: NA; CDR3aa: CASSGSEGTQYF
abundance: NA; v_gene: TRBV9; d_gene: TRBD1; CDR3aa: CASSLGQGGFSSYNEQFF
abundance: NA; v_gene: TRBV11-2; d_gene: TRBD2; CDR3aa: CASSYRGGSGSYGEQFF
abundance: NA; v_gene: TRBV14; d_gene: NA; CDR3aa: CASSQVGGTPHNEQFF
abundance: NA; v_gene: TRBV27; d_gene: TRBD2; CDR3aa: CASSFGSGSGADTQYF
abundance: NA; v_gene: TRBV6-5; d_gene: NA; CDR3aa: CASFADSRKYTEAFF
abundance: NA; v_gene: TRBV28; d_gene: NA; CDR3aa: CASSLLGQIGEKLFF
abundance: NA; v_gene: TRBV7-9; d_gene: NA; CDR3aa: CASSTPREQYF